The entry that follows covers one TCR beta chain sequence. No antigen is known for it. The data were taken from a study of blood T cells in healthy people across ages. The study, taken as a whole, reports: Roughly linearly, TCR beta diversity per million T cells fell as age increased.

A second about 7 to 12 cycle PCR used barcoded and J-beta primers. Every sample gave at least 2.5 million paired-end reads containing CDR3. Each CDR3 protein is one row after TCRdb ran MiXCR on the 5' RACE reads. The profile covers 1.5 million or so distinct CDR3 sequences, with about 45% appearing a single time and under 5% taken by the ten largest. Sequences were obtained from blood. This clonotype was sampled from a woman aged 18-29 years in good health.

This CDR3 is CASSYLSGNSGANVLTF. DNA for the CDR3: TGTGCCAGCAGTTACCTTTCAGGGAACTCTGGGGCCAACGTCCTGACTTTC. The genes are TRBV6-5 and TRBJ2-6; D might be TRBD1 (5 bases). The CDR3 extends over 17 amino acids. V was trimmed by 2 bases and J by 0 bases, leaving 11 bases between them. Germline V lookup: CDR1 MNHEY, CDR2 SVGAGI.